The source of this T cell receptor (beta chain) is a study of technical replicates of blood from a few donors. TCRdb's copy holds only in-frame clones and misses some; the assay was immunoSEQ multiplex PCR. The table includes about 34,000 clones, around nine tenths detected once. This CDR3 contains 14 residues. The ends were cut back, 5 bases at V and 3 bases at J, with 13 bases in the middle. Per the germline V gene, CDR1 is MGHRA and CDR2 is YSYEKL. The V gene is TRBV4-1, the J gene TRBJ1-1; D is unresolved. The source material was PBMCs. This TCR derives from a human donor in good health. Some clones in this sample may be carry-over from other donors' samples. CDR3 loop: CASSGSGKDTEAFF. The CDR3 DNA follows: TGCGCCAGCAGCGGAAGCGGGAAAGACACTGAAGCTTTCTTT.